The subject of this entry is one T cell receptor beta chain. Participants spanned ages about 18 to 90 years and resided in 20 to 25 US areas. Researchers sorted participants into cohorts using their self-reported clinical history. The data were obtained in a study of blood T cell repertoires in COVID-19. V dropped 7 bases and J dropped 2; count of bases not matched to a gene: 12. CDR3 length: 17 amino acids. Sequenced by immunoSEQ multiplex PCR; TCRdb stores in-frame clones only, minus some. The sample has approximately 200,000 clones, approximately 90% seen once; the top ten hold 10%. The chain carries TRBV23-1 and TRBJ1-5; the match to TRBD1 covers 9 bases. TRBV23-1 is an open reading frame whose function is uncertain. Sequenced material: PBMCs or T cells enriched from blood (not recorded which). The TCR originated in a man between 18 and 29 years old with acute COVID-19. The CDR3 sequence is CASIGDRGSCGNQPQHF. The DNA of the CDR3 is TGCGCCAGCATTGGAGACAGGGGGTCGTGTGGCAATCAGCCCCAGCATTTT.